The 12 T cell receptor beta chains in this list originate from one sample, sequenced in a study of shared clonotypes between healthy human individuals (dated by TCRdb to 2018 to 2021). Preparation of the library involved the immunoSEQ multiplex PCR assay. Here the immuneACCESS table is served through TCRdb, limited to in-frame sequences with V and J called. Missing clones are a known gap in these copies; in checked studies unresolved V genes cover under half, and the rest lacks a known reason. Within this sample are some 1.4 million clones, with over 95% of them counted one time only. The top ten constitute approximately 1.1% of the sample. The sequenced material came from naive CD4+ T cells sorted from blood. The cell subset or site label, read with the paper, signifies: CD45RA+ positively selected. The receptors stem from a man aged 25-45 years in good health.

The chain carries TRBV7-2 and TRBJ1-2, with D uncertain. Trimming took 0 bases from V and 9 from J, leaving 14 bases between them. The CDR3 is made up of 14 amino acids. Germline CDR1 is SGHTA and CDR2 is FQGNSA. The CDR3 region has the DNA TGTGCCAGCAGCTTAGCGGTTCAAAATCCAAGCTACACCTTC. Amino acids: CASSLAVQNPSYTF.

The chain has TRBV6-5 and TRBJ1-1; 7 nucleotides match TRBD1. V lost 5 bases to trimming and J lost 9 bases; unmatched junction nucleotides: 3. Per germline, CDR1 MNHEY and CDR2 SVGAGI. The CDR3 is made up of 11 amino acids. CDR3: CASSRQGKAFF. In DNA form, the CDR3 reads TGTGCCAGCAGTAGACAGGGCAAAGCTTTCTTT.

The V and J genes are TRBV5-1 and TRBJ2-1, with D perhaps matching TRBD2 (6 bases). The CDR3 spans 14 residues. Germline loops: CDR1 SGHRS, CDR2 YFSETQ. The V and J ends lost 2 bases and 9 bases respectively, with 15 bases between them. The CDR3 loop is CASSLVLAGAEQFF. The CDR3 bases are TGCGCCAGCAGCTTAGTACTAGCCGGTGCTGAGCAGTTCTTC.

The sample holds a few counts of this clone. A read error may account for a junction end that differs from germline. The V gene is TRBV7-9, the J gene TRBJ1-5; perhaps TRBD1 as D (6 bases). The CDR3 runs 12 residues. From germline, CDR1 is SEHNR and CDR2 FQNEAQ (reference sequence). For the CDR3, the DNA is TGTGCCAGCAGCACCGACTGGACAGAACCGGTTTTT. Translation: CASSTDWTEPVF.

This clone was detected only once. The chain recombines TRBV5-1 with TRBJ1-4, with 9 bases lining up with TRBD1. The J segment lost 3 bases and the V segment lost 2 bases, leaving 11 bases of the junction unmatched. This CDR3 has 18 residues. Germline V gives CDR1 SGHRS, CDR2 YFSETQ. DNA for the CDR3: TGCGCCAGCAGCTTCGAGACAGGGGGTAAAGGCCCTAATGAAAAACTGTTTTTT. This translates into CASSFETGGKGPNEKLFF. Together with reference TRBV5-1 and TRBJ1-4, the CDR3 gives the full variable domain: KAGVTQTPRYLIKTRGQQVTLSCSPISGHRSVSWYQQTPGQGLQFLFEYFSETQRNKGNFPGRFSGRQFSNSRSEMNVSTLELGDSALYLCASSFETGGKGPNEKLFFGSGTQLSVL.

V is TRBV28 and J is TRBJ2-7, with TRBD2 matching over 9 bases. Germline CDR1 reads MDHEN; CDR2 reads SYDVKM. J gave up 3 bases and V 7 bases, and 4 bases lay outside the gene matches. The CDR3 sequence is 13 residues long. The CDR3 region has the DNA TGTGCCAGCACCGCGGGGGGGGACTACGAGCAGTACTTC. Translating it yields CASTAGGDYEQYF.

The chain links TRBV12-5 to TRBJ2-2; tentative D call: TRBD2 (6 bases). Trimming pared 2 bases from V and 0 bases from J, leaving 13 bases between. This CDR3 comprises 17 residues. The germline CDR1 and CDR2 sequences are LGHNT and FRNRAP. The CDR3 DNA is TGTGCTAGTGGTTTGTCACAGGAGGGCGCGAACACCGGGGAGCTGTTTTTT. Its protein is CASGLSQEGANTGELFF.

The V call is TRBV10-2, the J call TRBJ2-7; 9 bases map to TRBD2. Germline V gives CDR1 WSHSY, CDR2 SAAADI. J lost 2 bases, V lost 4 bases, and 6 bases had no gene match. The length of the CDR3 is 15 residues. The CDR3 sequence is CASSGEREATYEQYF. The CDR3 DNA reads TGCGCCAGCAGTGGAGAGCGGGAGGCCACCTACGAGCAGTACTTC.

The J gene is TRBJ1-1, the V gene TRBV6-5, with D perhaps TRBD1 (6 bases). Trimming took off 6 bases at V and 4 bases at J, with 12 bases between the two ends. The germline V gene has CDR1 MNHEY and CDR2 SVGAGI. The CDR3 loop spans 13 amino acids. This CDR3 reads CASRHRVSTEAFF. CDR3 nucleotide sequence: TGTGCCAGCAGGCACAGGGTTAGCACTGAAGCTTTCTTT.

The chain joins TRBV7-8 to TRBJ2-7; 7 nucleotides match TRBD1. CDR1 is SGHVS and CDR2 is FQNEAQ in the germline V gene. The CDR3 spans 17 residues. The junction had 18 bases not matched to a gene; V was cut back by 6 bases and J by 4 bases. The CDR3 protein is CASSLDREYSLWYEQYF. The CDR3 DNA reads TGTGCCAGCAGTCTCGACAGGGAATATTCCCTGTGGTACGAGCAGTACTTC.

The CDR3: CAISESESSYNEQFF. CDR3 nucleotides: TGTGCCATCAGTGAGTCGGAGAGCTCCTACAATGAGCAGTTCTTC. The chain has TRBV10-3 and TRBJ2-1, with unresolved D. CDR3 length equals 15 residues. The germline CDR1 and CDR2 sequences are ENHRY and SYGVKD. The V and J ends lost 0 bases and 0 bases respectively, with 6 bases between them.

The rearrangement uses TRBV11-2 and TRBJ2-1; D possibly corresponds to TRBD2 (7 bases). This CDR3 contains 16 residues. The germline V gene has CDR1 SGHAT and CDR2 FQNNGV. V was cut by 5 bases and J by 7 bases, with 21 bases left in between. CDR3 nucleotides: TGTGCCAGCAGCCCTCGACTAGCAGAGAGGGGGAATGAGCAGTTCTTC. Amino acid sequence: CASSPRLAERGNEQFF.